Following are 6 T cell receptor beta chains from one sample sequenced in a study of shared clonotypes between healthy human individuals. Assay: immunoSEQ multiplex PCR; the TCRdb copy retains only in-frame clones and omits some. The table shows about 1 million clones, with approximately 72% occurring only once. Sequencing was done on a sample of memory CD4+ T cells sorted from blood. Subset specified: CD45RA-negative fraction. All receptors come from a man between 18 and 35 years old in good health.

The chain employs TRBV5-6 and TRBJ2-7; TRBD2 matches at 12 bases. The V and J ends lost 4 bases and 2 bases, in that order; junction bases with no gene match: 4. Germline V lookup: CDR1 SGHDT, CDR2 YYEEEE. This CDR3 has 15 amino acids. The CDR3 loop is CASSPGLAGAYEQYF. DNA of the CDR3: TGTGCCAGCAGCCCGGGACTAGCGGGTGCCTACGAGCAGTACTTC.

The chain combines TRBV6-6 with TRBJ2-7; weak D call: TRBD1 (6 bases). V was clipped by 6 bases and J by 3 bases, with 18 bases between them. The CDR3 consists of 15 residues. Germline V gene data show CDR1 as MNHNY and CDR2 as SVGAGI (reference sequence). CDR3 sequence reads: CASSQTPTGNYEQYF. The CDR3 region has the DNA TGTGCCAGCAGCCAAACCCCGACAGGAAACTACGAGCAGTACTTC.

V is TRBV6-6 and J is TRBJ1-4, with D uncertain. This CDR3 is built from 16 residues. The germline CDR1 and CDR2 sequences are MNHNY and SVGAGI (reference sequence). V lost 6 bases, J lost 3 bases, and 17 bases lay in between. In nucleotides, the CDR3 is TGTGCCAGCAGCCGTTCTGGCGGGTCGGCTAATGAAAAACTGTTTTTT. It is translated as CASSRSGGSANEKLFF.

This clone has only one observation. This rearrangement joins TRBV7-9 to TRBJ2-5; 9 bases match TRBD2. This CDR3 region has 14 residues. V lost 4 bases and J lost 5; bases outside the gene matches: 5. Germline CDR1 SEHNR, CDR2 FQNEAQ (reference sequence). The DNA of the CDR3 is TGTGCCAGCAGCTCAGGGACTAGCCGGGAGACCCAGTACTTC. This encodes CASSSGTSRETQYF.

V is TRBV28 and J is TRBJ2-3; TRBD2 matches 7 bases. CDR1 and CDR2 from the germline V gene are MDHEN and SYDVKM. The CDR3 is made up of 16 amino acids. Trimming removed 2 bases from V and 0 bases from J; junction bases left unmatched: 5. The CDR3 reads CASSLRGGGSTDTQYF. The CDR3 DNA sequence: TGTGCCAGCAGTTTAAGGGGCGGGGGTAGCACAGATACGCAGTATTTT.

The J gene is TRBJ2-7, the V gene TRBV29-1; D is unclear. V was clipped by 4 bases and J by 1 base, with 11 bases between them. Looked up from germline, CDR1 is SQVTM and CDR2 is ANQGSEA. This CDR3 spans 13 amino acids. Written as DNA, the CDR3 is TGCAGCGTTGTCACCCGGATATCCTACGAGCAGTACTTC. It translates to CSVVTRISYEQYF.